This record concerns one T cell receptor beta chain sequence. The table came from immunoSEQ multiplex PCR; TCRdb's copy has only in-frame clones and leaves some out. The sample holds under 100,000 clones, over 85% seen once. Germline-derived CDR1 and CDR2 are SGHRS and YFSETQ. V lost 4 bases to trimming and J lost 0 bases; unmatched junction nucleotides: 3. The CDR3 sequence is 15 residues long. The data are from a study of blood T cell repertoires in COVID-19. Sequencing input: peripheral blood. The source of this sequence is a man aged 50 to 59 with active COVID-19. The chain uses TRBV5-1 and TRBJ2-7; 11 bases are shared with TRBD2. The CDR3: CASSIGTSGSYEQYF. Here the CDR3 DNA reads TGCGCCAGCAGCATCGGGACTAGCGGCTCCTACGAGCAGTACTTC.